This TCR beta chain is from a study of blood T cell repertoires in COVID-19. Study-wide background: Collection of acute and convalescent COVID-19 samples took place in the United States, Italy and Spain. Sources were T cells, B-cell-depleted T cells, or PBMCs; the material itself was cDNA or gDNA.

Patients of the Seattle cohort, enrolled during active infection, were followed longitudinally. This CDR3 region has 18 residues. The V gene's germline CDR1 is KGHSH and CDR2 LQKENI. V shed 0 bases, J shed 3 bases, and the junction held 9 bases outside the gene matches. Original processing notes: Reference gene primer amplification yielded estimated nucleated cell counts. The assay was immunoSEQ multiplex PCR, and TCRdb's table has in-frame clones only and misses some. Clonal size and the V and J genes are those of that table, whereas D and trimming came from the DNA. The sample has some 150,000 clones, around 85% seen once.

The sequence was obtained from a woman aged 55-75 years with COVID-19, enrolled during active disease. V usage is TRBV18 and J usage is TRBJ2-3; 10 positions match TRBD1. The sequenced material came from peripheral blood. The CDR3 nucleotides read TGTGCCAGCTCACCACCGGGACAGGGGTCTATTCGGACAGATACGCAGTATTTT. Translation gives CASSPPGQGSIRTDTQYF.